What follows are 3 T cell receptor beta chains derived from one specimen sequenced in a study of response to subunit inactivated influenza vaccine listed by TCRdb under 2018. The method was RT-PCR. The data were produced on an Illumina HiSeq 2500. In-frame beta chains were kept once TCRdb had trimmed the public reads at Q25 with fastp and called clones with MiXCR. Each entry is one CDR3 protein sequence, shown with its most common DNA and genes. Across this sample there are about 570,000 distinct CDR3 sequences, with 11% seen only once. Clones ranked in the top ten supply 9.5% to 12% of the sample. These data also featured in a second study, about T cells expressing NK-cell markers. The second source states: 5'RACE template switching, by which a universal primer site and unique molecular identifiers were added, was used to make TCR beta cDNA libraries.

Sequences were derived from PBMCs from blood, sampled on the day of vaccination. Receptors were obtained from a man aged 50 to 60 who received an inactivated influenza vaccine. Donor details come from another sample of the same person, matched by shared clones.

This clonotype was observed many times. The V gene is TRBV28, the J gene TRBJ1-1; D ambiguous. The V and J ends lost 5 bases and 1 base respectively, with 11 bases between them. The CDR3 totals 14 residues. The germline V gene has CDR1 MDHEN and CDR2 SYDVKM. CDR3: CASSLTSGNTEAFF. CDR3 sequence (DNA): TGTGCCAGCAGTCTAACGAGTGGGAACACTGAAGCTTTCTTT.

This sequence joins TRBV29-1 and TRBJ2-5; D gene uncertain. The V and J ends lost 3 bases and 2 bases respectively, with 10 bases between them. Germline CDR1 is SQVTM and CDR2 is ANQGSEA. The CDR3 length is 13 residues. Written as DNA, the CDR3 is TGCAGCGTTGACGGGCGGAAACAAGAGACCCAGTACTTC. Translated, it gives CSVDGRKQETQYF.

This clonotype came up a few times. This rearrangement joins TRBV28 to TRBJ1-6; the D gene is possibly TRBD1 (5 bases). CDR1 MDHEN and CDR2 SYDVKM come from the germline V gene. V lost 7 bases to trimming and J lost 7 bases, with 14 bases between them. The CDR3 covers 14 residues. CDR3 DNA sequence: TGTGCCAGCACCCATATAAGGGGAAATTCACCCCTCCACTTT. Translated: CASTHIRGNSPLHF.